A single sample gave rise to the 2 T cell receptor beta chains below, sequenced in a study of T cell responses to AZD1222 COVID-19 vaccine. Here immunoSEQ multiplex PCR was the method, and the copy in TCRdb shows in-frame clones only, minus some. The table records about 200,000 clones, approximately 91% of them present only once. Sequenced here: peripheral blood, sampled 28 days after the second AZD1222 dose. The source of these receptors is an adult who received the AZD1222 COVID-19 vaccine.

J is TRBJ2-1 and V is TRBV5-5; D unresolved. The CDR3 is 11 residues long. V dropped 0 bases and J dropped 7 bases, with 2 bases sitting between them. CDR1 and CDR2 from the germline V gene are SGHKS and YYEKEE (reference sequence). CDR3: CASSLGNEQFF. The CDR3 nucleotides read TGTGCCAGCAGCTTGGGAAATGAGCAGTTCTTC.

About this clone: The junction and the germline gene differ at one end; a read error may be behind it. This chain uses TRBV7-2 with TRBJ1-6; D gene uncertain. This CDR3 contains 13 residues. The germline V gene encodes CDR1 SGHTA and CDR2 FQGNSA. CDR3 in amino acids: CASSSLYDSPLHF. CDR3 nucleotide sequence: TGTGCCAGCAGTTCGCTCTATGATTCACCCCTCCACTTT.